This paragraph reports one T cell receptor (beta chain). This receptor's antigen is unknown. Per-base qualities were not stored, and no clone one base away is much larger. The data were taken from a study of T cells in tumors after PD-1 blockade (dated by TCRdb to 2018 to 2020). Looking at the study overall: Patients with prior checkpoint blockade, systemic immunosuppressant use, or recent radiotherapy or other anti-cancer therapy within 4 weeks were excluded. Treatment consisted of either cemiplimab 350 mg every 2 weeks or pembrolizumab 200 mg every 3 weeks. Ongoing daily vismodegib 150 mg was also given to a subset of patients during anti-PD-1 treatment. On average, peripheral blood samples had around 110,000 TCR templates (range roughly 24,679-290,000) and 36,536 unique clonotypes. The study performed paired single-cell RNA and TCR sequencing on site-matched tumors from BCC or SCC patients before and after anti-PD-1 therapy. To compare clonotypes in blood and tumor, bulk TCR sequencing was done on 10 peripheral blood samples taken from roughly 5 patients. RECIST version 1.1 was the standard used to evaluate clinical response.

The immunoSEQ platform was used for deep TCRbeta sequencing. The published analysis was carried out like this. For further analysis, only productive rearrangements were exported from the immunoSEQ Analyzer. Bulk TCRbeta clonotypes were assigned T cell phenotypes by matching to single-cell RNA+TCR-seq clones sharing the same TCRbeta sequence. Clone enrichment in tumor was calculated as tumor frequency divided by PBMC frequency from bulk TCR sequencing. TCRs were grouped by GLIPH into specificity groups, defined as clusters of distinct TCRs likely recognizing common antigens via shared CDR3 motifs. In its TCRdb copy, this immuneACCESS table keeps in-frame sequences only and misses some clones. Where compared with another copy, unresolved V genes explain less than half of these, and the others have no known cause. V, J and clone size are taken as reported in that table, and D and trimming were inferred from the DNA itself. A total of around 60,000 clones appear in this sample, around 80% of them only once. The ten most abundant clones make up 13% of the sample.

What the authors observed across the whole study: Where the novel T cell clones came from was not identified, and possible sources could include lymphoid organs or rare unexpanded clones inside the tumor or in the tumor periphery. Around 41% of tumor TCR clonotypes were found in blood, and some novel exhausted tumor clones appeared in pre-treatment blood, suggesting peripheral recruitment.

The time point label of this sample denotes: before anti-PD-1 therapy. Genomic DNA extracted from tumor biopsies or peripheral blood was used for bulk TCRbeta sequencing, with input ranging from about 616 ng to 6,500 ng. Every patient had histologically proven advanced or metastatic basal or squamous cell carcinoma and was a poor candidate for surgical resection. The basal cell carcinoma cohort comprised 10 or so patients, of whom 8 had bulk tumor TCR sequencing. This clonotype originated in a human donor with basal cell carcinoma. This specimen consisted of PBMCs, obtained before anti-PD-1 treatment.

The CDR3 region: CASSPGGGDNTEAFF. The bases are TGTGCCAGCAGCCCCGGGGGCGGGGACAACACTGAAGCTTTCTTT. In this chain, TRBV13 is recombined with TRBJ1-1; the D gene is perhaps TRBD1, from 6 matching bases. The CDR3 numbers 15 residues from cysteine through phenylalanine. The retained sequence is limited to the CDR3, 45 bases, with the frame set at the first base. Between the V and J ends, shortened by 5 bases and 2 bases respectively, the junction contains 15 bases. The germline V gene (reference sequence) sets CDR1 to PRHDT and CDR2 to FYEKMQ.